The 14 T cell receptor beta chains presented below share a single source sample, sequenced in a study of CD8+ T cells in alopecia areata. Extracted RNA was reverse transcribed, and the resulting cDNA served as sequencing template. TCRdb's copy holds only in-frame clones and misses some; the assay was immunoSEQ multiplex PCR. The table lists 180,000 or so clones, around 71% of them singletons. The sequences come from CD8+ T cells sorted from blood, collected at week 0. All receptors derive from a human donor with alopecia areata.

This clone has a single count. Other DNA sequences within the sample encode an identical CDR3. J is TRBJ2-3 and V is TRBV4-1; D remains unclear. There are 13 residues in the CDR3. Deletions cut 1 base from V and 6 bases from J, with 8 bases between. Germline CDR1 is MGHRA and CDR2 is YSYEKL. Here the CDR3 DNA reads TGCGCCAGCAGCCAAGTTTCCGCTGATACGCAGTATTTT. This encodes CASSQVSADTQYF.

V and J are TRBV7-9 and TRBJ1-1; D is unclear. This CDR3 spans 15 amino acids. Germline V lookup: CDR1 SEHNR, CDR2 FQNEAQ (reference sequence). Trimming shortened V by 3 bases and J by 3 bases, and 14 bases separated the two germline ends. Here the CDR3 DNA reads TGTGCCAGCAGCTTCGGACCCCATGATTACACTGAAGCTTTCTTT. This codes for CASSFGPHDYTEAFF.

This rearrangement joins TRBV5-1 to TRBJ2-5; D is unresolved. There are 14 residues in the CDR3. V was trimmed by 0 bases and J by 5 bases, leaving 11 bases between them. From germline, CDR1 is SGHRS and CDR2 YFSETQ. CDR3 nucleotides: TGCGCCAGCAGCTTGGTGATAGGGATGGAGACCCAGTACTTC. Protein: CASSLVIGMETQYF. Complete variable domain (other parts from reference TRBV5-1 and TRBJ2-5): KAGVTQTPRYLIKTRGQQVTLSCSPISGHRSVSWYQQTPGQGLQFLFEYFSETQRNKGNFPGRFSGRQFSNSRSEMNVSTLELGDSALYLCASSLVIGMETQYFGPGTRLLVL.

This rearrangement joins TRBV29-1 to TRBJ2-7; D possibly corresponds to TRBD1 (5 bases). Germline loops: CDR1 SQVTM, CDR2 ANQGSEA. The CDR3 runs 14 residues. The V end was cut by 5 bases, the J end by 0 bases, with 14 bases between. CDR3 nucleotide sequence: TGCAGCGTTCCACAGGCTGGAAACTCCTACGAGCAGTACTTC. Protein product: CSVPQAGNSYEQYF.

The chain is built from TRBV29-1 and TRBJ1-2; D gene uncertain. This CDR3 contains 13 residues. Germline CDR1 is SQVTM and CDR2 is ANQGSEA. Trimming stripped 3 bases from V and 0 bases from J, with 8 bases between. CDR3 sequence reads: CSVDGRTNYGYTF. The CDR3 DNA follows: TGCAGCGTTGATGGCAGGACTAACTATGGCTACACCTTC. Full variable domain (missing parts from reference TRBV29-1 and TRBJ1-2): SAVISQKPSRDICQRGTSLTIQCQVDSQVTMMFWYRQQPGQSLTLIATANQGSEATYESGFVIDKFPISRPNLTFSTLTVSNMSPEDSSIYLCSVDGRTNYGYTFGSGTRLTVV.

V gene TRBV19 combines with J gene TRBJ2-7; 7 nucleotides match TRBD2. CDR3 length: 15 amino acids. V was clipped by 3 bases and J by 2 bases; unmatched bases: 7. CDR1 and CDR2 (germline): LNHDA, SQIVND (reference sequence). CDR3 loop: CASSIGSGRAYEQYF. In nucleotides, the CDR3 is TGTGCCAGTAGTATTGGTAGCGGGCGAGCCTACGAGCAGTACTTC.

The CDR3 region is CASSFNLEQFF. CDR3 sequence (DNA): TGTGCCAGCAGCTTTAATCTAGAGCAGTTCTTC. J is TRBJ2-1 and V is TRBV7-8; D not certain. The V gene's germline CDR1 is SGHVS and CDR2 FQNEAQ. V was trimmed by 3 bases and J by 10 bases, leaving 7 bases between them. The CDR3 spans 11 residues.

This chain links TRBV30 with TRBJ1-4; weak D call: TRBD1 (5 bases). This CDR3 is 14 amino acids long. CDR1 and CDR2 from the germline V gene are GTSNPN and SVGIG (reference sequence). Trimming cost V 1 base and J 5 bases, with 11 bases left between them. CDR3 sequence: CAWSAGRRNEKLFF. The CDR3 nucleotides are TGTGCCTGGAGTGCGGGACGGAGGAATGAAAAACTGTTTTTT.

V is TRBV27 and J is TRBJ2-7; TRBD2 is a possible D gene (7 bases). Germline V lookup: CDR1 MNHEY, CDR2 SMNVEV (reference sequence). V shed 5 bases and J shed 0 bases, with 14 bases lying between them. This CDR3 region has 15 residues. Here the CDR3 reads CASSLRGGGSYEQYF. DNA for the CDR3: TGTGCCAGCAGTCTGAGGGGGGGCGGCTCCTACGAGCAGTACTTC.

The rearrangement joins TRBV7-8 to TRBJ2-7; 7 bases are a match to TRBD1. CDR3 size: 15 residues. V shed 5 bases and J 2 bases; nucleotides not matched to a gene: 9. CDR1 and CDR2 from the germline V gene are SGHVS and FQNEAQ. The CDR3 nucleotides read TGTGCCAGCAGCACGTACAGGGGCACGGCCTACGAGCAGTACTTC. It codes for CASSTYRGTAYEQYF.

The CDR3 here is CASLGIDTQYF. CDR3 nucleotides: TGTGCCAGCCTGGGAATCGATACGCAGTATTTT. This rearrangement joins TRBV25-1 to TRBJ2-3, with unresolved D. The V gene lost 8 bases and the J gene lost 6 bases, with 9 bases spanning the gap. CDR3 length: 11 residues. CDR1 is MGHDK, CDR2 SYGVNS, per germline.

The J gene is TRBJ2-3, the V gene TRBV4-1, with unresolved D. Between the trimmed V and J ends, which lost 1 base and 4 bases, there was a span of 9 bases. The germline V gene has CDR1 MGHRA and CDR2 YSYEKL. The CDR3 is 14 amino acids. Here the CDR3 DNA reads TGCGCCAGCAGCCAAGGACCGGCGGCAGATACGCAGTATTTT. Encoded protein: CASSQGPAADTQYF.

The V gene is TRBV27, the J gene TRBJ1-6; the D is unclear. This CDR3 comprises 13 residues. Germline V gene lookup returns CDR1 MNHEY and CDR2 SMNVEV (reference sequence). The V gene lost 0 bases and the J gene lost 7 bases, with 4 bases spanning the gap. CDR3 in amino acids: CASSLSENSPLHF. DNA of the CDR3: TGTGCCAGCAGTTTATCGGAGAATTCACCCCTCCACTTT.

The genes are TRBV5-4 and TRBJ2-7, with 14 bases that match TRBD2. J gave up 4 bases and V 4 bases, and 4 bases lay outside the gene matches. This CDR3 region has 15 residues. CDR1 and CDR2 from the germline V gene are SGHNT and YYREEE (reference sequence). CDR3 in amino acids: CASSPGTSGGYEQYF. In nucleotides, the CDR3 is TGTGCCAGCAGCCCTGGGACTAGCGGGGGATACGAGCAGTACTTC.